This T cell receptor (beta chain) emerged from a study of cytomegalovirus exposure and HLA in healthy donors. This PCR relied on a set of 60 Vbeta primers and 13 Jbeta primers. The table came from immunoSEQ multiplex PCR; TCRdb's copy has only in-frame clones and leaves some out. The sample carries roughly 150,000 clones, around 63% recorded once. Sequenced: PBMCs. The source of this sequence is a human donor in good health.

The CDR3: CASSFTLTGDKYTDTQYF. The CDR3 DNA reads as TGTGCCAGCAGCTTTACCCTAACTGGGGACAAATACACAGATACGCAGTATTTT. The chain employs TRBV7-9 and TRBJ2-3, with D perhaps TRBD1 (6 bases). V lost 3 bases, J lost 2 bases, and 21 bases lay in between. Germline CDR1 and CDR2: SEHNR and FQNEAQ (reference sequence). The CDR3 length is 18 residues. Filled out from reference TRBV7-9 and TRBJ2-3, the complete variable domain reads DTGVSQNPRHKITKRGQNVTFRCDPISEHNRLYWYRQTLGQGPEFLTYFQNEAQLEKSRLLSDRFSAERPKGSFSTLEIQRTEQGDSAMYLCASSFTLTGDKYTDTQYFGPGTRLTVL.